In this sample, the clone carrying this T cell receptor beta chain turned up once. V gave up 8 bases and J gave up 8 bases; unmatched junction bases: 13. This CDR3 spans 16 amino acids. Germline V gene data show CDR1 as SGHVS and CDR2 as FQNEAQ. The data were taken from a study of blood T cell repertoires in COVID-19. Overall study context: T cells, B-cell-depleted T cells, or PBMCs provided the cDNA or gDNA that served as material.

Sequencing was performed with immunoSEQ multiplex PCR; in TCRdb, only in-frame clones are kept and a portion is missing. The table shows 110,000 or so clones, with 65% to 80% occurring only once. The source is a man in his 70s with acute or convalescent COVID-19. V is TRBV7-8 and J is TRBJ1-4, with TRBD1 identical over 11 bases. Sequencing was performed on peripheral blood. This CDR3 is CASLMEPGQGDEKLFF. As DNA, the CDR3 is TGTGCCAGCCTGATGGAGCCGGGACAGGGGGACGAAAAACTGTTTTTT.